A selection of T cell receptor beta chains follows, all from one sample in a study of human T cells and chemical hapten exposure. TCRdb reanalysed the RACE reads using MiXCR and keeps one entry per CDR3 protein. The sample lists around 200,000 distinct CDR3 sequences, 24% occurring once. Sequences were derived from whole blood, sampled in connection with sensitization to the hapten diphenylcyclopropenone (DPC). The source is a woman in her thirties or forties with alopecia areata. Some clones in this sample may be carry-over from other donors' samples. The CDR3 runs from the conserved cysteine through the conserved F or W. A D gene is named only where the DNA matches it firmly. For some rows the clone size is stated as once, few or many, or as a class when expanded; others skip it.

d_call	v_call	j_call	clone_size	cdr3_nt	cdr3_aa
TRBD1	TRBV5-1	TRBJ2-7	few	TGCGCCAGCAGCTTGGAGACAGGGAACGAGCAGTACTTC	CASSLETGNEQYF
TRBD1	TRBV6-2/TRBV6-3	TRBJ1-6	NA	TGTGCCAGCAGTTCCAGGGACAGGGTGCAGAATTCACCCCTCCACTTT	CASSSRDRVQNSPLHF
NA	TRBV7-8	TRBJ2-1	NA	TGTGCCAGCAGCTTAGACAGGGTGCATGAGCAGTTCTTC	CASSLDRVHEQFF
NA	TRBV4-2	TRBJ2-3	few	TGTGCCAGCAGCGTAAAGATGGGCACAGATACGCAGTATTTT	CASSVKMGTDTQYF
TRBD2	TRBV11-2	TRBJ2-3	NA	TGTGCCAGCAGCTCCTGGCGGGAGGCCCACACAGATACGCAGTATTTT	CASSSWREAHTDTQYF
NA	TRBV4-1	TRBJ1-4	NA	TGCGCCAGCAGCCAGGGCGGCCAGGGTAGCGAAAAACTGTTTTTT	CASSQGGQGSEKLFF
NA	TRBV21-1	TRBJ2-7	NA	TGTGCCAGCAGCAAAGTCCAAAGGGGACTCCTCTACGAGCAGTACTTC	CASSKVQRGLLYEQYF
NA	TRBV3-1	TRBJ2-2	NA	TGTGCCAGCAGCTATCTCGGACAGAACACCGGGGAGCTGTTTTTT	CASSYLGQNTGELFF
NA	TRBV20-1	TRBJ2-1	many	TGCAGTGCCAAAGAGGTGGGGAATGAGCAGTTCTTC	CSAKEVGNEQFF
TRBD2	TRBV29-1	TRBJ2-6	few	TGCAGCGTTGAAGGGGCGGGGGACGGGGCCAACGTCCTGACTTTC	CSVEGAGDGANVLTF
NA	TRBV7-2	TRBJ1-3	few	TGTGCCAGCAGCTTAGCTGGGGCGCTTGGTGGAAACACCATATATTTT	CASSLAGALGGNTIYF
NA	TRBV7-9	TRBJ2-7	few	TGTGCCAGCAGCTTAGTTGGCGCAGCCTACGAGCAGTACTTC	CASSLVGAAYEQYF
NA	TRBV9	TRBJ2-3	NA	TGTGCCAGCAGCGTAGGAGTGGGGAGCACAGATACGCAGTATTTT	CASSVGVGSTDTQYF
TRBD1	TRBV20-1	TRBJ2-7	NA	TGCAGTGCTAGAGAAACAGGGGGCGAGCAGTACTTC	CSARETGGEQYF
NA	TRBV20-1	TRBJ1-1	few	TGCAGTGCTAGCGACGGTGAAGCTTTCTTT	CSASDGEAFF
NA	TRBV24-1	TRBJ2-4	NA	TGTGCCACCAGTTCGTCGGAGGGCCGCCAGTACTTC	CATSSSEGRQYF
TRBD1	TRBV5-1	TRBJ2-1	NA	TGCGCCAGCAGCCCGGGACAGGGAGGAGATGAGCAGTTCTTC	CASSPGQGGDEQFF
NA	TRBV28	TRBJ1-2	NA	TGTGCCAGCAGTTTTTCCCGCTATGGCTACACCTTC	CASSFSRYGYTF
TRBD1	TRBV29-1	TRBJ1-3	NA	TGCAGCGTTGGACAGGGGAATTCTGGAAACACCATATATTTT	CSVGQGNSGNTIYF
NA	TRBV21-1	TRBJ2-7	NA	TGTGCCATCAACCTAATTCAGGACGTCTACGAGCAGTACTTC	CAINLIQDVYEQYF
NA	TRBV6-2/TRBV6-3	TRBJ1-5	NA	TGTGCCAGCAACGAGGGAGGGTTTTGGAGGCAGCCCCAGCATTTT	CASNEGGFWRQPQHF
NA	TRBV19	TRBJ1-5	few	TGTGCCAGTAGTACCGGCCTAAGATATAGCAATCAGCCCCAGCATTTT	CASSTGLRYSNQPQHF
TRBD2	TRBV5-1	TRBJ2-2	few	TGCGCCAGCAGCTTGACTAGCGGTGACACCGGGGAGCTGTTTTTT	CASSLTSGDTGELFF
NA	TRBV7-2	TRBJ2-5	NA	TGTGCCAGCAGCTTAGGGGGGCTCATCCAAGAGACCCAGTACTTC	CASSLGGLIQETQYF
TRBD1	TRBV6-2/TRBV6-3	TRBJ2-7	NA	TGTGCCAGCAGTTTCGACAGGGGAACCACACTTTTAGGCCTCTACGAGCAGTACTTC	CASSFDRGTTLLGLYEQYF
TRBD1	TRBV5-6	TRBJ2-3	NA	TGTGCCAGCAGTCTTGAGGACAGGTGGAGCACAGATACGCAGTATTTT	CASSLEDRWSTDTQYF